This TCR beta chain was recovered during a study of beta chain features in type 1 diabetes. The germline gives CDR1 SGHTA, CDR2 FQGNSA. The CDR3 totals 15 residues. Between the trimmed V and J ends, which lost 3 bases and 2 bases, there was a span of 14 bases. This clone was observed a few times. As every portion of the isolated RNA was reverse transcribed, the sequencing read expressed TCRB transcripts. Approximately 3.6 million reads were obtained on average from naive, central memory and regulatory T cell samples. Clones were read by immunoSEQ multiplex PCR, and TCRdb kept only the in-frame ones, dropping some. The table shows about 340,000 clones, with around 8% occurring only once.

The clonotype originates from a woman aged 18-35 years in good health. The rearrangement uses TRBV7-2 and TRBJ2-7; D is possibly TRBD1 or TRBD2 (5 bases each). Sequenced sample: central memory CD4+ T cells from blood. CDR3 sequence (DNA): TGTGCCAGCAGCTTCTCCCTTCTGGGGGCCTACGAGCAGTACTTC. Its protein product is CASSFSLLGAYEQYF.